The source of this TCR beta chain is a study of a mutant IDH1 vaccine in newly diagnosed glioma. Described time point: week 23, last vaccination. Each dose of the vaccine consisted of 300 ug of mutant IDH1 20-mer peptide, with topical imiquimod. This clone came up once. The antigen is undetermined. Study-wide results and limits: Apparently unrelated to pseudoprogression were changes in the top peripheral T cell clonotypes.

Data came from immunoSEQ multiplex PCR; TCRdb stores just in-frame clones and leaves some out. There are tens of thousands of clones in the sample; about 80% occur only once, and roughly 13% lies in the top ten. Sequenced material: PBMCs, taken from a glioma patient whose treatment included an IDH1 peptide vaccine. This receptor was obtained from a man in his late teens or twenties with glioma.

The CDR3 loop is CASSLIFSRGARQETQYF. For the CDR3, the DNA is TGTGCCAGCAGCCTGATTTTTTCGCGAGGGGCCCGCCAAGAGACCCAGTACTTC. The chain employs TRBV5-6 and TRBJ2-5, with D tentatively TRBD1 or TRBD2 (5 bases each). CDR1 SGHDT and CDR2 YYEEEE come from the germline V gene. Between the trimmed V and J ends, which lost 4 bases and 1 base, there was a span of 23 bases. This CDR3 spans 18 amino acids.